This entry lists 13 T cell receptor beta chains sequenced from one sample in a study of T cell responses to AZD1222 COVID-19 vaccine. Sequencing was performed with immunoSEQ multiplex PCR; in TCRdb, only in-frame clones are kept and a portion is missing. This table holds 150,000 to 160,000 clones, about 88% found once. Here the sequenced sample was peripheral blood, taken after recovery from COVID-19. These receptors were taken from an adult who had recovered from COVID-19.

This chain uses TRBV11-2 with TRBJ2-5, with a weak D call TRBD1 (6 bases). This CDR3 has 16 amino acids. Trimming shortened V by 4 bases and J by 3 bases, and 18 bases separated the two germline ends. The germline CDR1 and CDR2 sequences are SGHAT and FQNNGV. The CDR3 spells CASSSSTGATEETQYF. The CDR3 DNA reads TGTGCCAGCAGCTCTTCGACAGGAGCCACAGAAGAGACCCAGTACTTC.

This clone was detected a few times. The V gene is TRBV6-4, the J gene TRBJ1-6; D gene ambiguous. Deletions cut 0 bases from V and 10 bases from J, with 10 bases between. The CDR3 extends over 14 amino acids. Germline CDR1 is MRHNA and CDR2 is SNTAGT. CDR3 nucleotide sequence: TGTGCCAGCAGTGACTCGAGGGTCGGCTCACCCCTCCACTTT. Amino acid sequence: CASSDSRVGSPLHF.

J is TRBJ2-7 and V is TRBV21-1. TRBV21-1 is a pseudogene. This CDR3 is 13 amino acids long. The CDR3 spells CASSKDGDAEQYF. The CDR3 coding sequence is TGTGCCAGCAGCAAAGATGGGGACGCCGAGCAGTACTTC.

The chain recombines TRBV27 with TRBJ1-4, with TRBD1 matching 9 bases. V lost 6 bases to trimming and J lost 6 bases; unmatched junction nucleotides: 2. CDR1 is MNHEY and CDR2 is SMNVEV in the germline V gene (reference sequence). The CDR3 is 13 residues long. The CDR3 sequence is CASRRQGDEKLFF. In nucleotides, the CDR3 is TGTGCCAGCAGAAGACAGGGGGATGAAAAACTGTTTTTT.

The CDR3 reads CASSPRQGDYEQYF. The CDR3 DNA reads TGTGCCAGCAGCCCCCGACAAGGAGACTACGAGCAGTACTTC. The chain carries TRBV11-3 and TRBJ2-7; unclear D gene. The germline gives CDR1 SGHNT, CDR2 YENEEA. The V and J ends lost 5 bases and 3 bases respectively, with 14 bases between them. The CDR3 spans 14 residues.

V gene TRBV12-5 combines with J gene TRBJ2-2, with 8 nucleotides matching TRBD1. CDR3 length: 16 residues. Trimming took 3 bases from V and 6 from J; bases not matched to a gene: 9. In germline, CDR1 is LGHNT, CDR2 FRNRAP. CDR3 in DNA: TGTGCTAGTGGTTTCATTCAGGGGGCGGGACCCGGGGAGCTGTTTTTT. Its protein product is CASGFIQGAGPGELFF.

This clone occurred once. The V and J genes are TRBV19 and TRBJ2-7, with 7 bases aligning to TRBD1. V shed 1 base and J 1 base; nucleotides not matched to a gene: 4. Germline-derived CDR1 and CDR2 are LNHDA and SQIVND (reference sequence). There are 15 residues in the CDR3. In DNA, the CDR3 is TGTGCCAGTAGTATAGCAGGGGGAACGTCCTACGAGCAGTACTTC. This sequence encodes CASSIAGGTSYEQYF.

The CDR3 DNA follows: TGTGCCAGCAGCTTATTCGCGGGGGTAGAGACCCAGTACTTC. It specifies CASSLFAGVETQYF. V is TRBV7-2 and J is TRBJ2-5, with TRBD2 identical over 7 bases. Germline-derived CDR1 and CDR2 are SGHTA and FQGNSA. V was pared by 2 bases and J by 4 bases, with 4 bases of the junction left unmatched. The CDR3 totals 14 residues.

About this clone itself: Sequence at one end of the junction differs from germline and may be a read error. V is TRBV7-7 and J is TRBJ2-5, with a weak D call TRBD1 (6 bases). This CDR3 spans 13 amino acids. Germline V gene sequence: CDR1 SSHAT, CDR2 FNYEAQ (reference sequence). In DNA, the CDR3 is TGTGCTAGCAGCCCAGGGGTGGTGGAGACCCAGTACTTC. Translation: CASSPGVVETQYF.

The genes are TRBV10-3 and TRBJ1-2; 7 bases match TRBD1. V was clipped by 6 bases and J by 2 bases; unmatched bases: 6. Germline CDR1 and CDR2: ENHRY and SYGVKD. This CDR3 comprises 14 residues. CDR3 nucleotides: TGTGCCATCAGCTGGACAGGATCGAACTATGGCTACACCTTC. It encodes CAISWTGSNYGYTF.

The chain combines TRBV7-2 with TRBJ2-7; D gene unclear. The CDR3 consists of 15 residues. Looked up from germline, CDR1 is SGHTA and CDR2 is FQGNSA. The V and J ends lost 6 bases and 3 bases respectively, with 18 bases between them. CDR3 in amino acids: CASSLTVDPYYEQYF. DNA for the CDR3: TGTGCCAGCAGTCTGACGGTGGACCCTTACTACGAGCAGTACTTC.

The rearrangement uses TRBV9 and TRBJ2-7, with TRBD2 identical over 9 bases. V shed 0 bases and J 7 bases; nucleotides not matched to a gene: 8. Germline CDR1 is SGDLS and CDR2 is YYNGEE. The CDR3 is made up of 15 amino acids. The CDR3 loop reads CASSVEGGRAREQYF. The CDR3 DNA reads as TGTGCCAGCAGCGTAGAGGGCGGGAGGGCCCGGGAGCAGTACTTC.

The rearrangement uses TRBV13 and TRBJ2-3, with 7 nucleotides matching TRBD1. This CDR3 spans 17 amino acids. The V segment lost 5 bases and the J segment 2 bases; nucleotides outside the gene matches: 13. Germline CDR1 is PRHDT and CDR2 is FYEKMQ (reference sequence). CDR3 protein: CASSLSTGWAITDTQYF. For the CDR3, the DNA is TGTGCCAGCAGCCTATCGACAGGGTGGGCAATCACAGATACGCAGTATTTT.